These 25 T cell receptor beta chains share one sample of origin, sequenced in a study of T cells after yellow fever vaccination. TCRdb analysed the 5' RACE reads with MiXCR anew, one entry per CDR3 protein. This table has about 85,000 distinct CDR3 sequences, 13% appearing once. The source material was CD8+ T cells not binding an NS4B(214-222) dextramer, sorted from PBMCs, sampled about 20 days after the first yellow fever vaccination. The receptors shown here come from a man aged 18 to 29 who received the YFV17D yellow fever vaccine.

This clonotype was observed many times. The genes are TRBV20-1 and TRBJ2-3, with 9 bases matching TRBD2. V lost 4 bases, J lost 4 bases, and 9 bases stayed unmatched. CDR1 is DFQATT, CDR2 SNEGSKA, per germline (reference sequence). This CDR3 comprises 15 residues. The CDR3 sequence is CSAKMGGGASDTQYF. In nucleotides, the CDR3 is TGCAGTGCTAAAATGGGCGGGGGGGCATCAGATACGCAGTATTTT.

The J gene is TRBJ2-7, the V gene TRBV6-5; D may correspond to TRBD1 or TRBD2 (6 bases each). Between the trimmed V and J ends, which lost 0 bases and 2 bases, there was a span of 17 bases. This CDR3 spans 17 amino acids. Germline CDR1 is MNHEY and CDR2 is SVGAGI. The CDR3 region has the DNA TGTGCCAGCAGTTACTCGAACCGGGGAGGACAGACCTACGAGCAGTACGTC. Protein sequence: CASSYSNRGGQTYEQYV.

This chain uses TRBV7-9 with TRBJ2-5; TRBD1 matches 7 bases. V was pared by 7 bases and J by 2 bases, with 10 bases of the junction left unmatched. Germline loops: CDR1 SEHNR, CDR2 FQNEAQ (reference sequence). This CDR3 has 15 residues. In nucleotides, the CDR3 is TGTGCCAGCATCCCCTTACAGGGGTCTCAAGAGACCCAGTACTTC. Translation: CASIPLQGSQETQYF.

This sequence joins TRBV6-5 and TRBJ1-2; no clear D. The germline V gene has CDR1 MNHEY and CDR2 SVGAGI. Trimming removed 4 bases at V and 6 bases at J, with 9 bases between. The CDR3 loop spans 12 amino acids. CDR3 nucleotide sequence: TGTGCCAGCAGTTCGGGCGTAAATGGCTACACCTTC. Protein sequence: CASSSGVNGYTF.

This clonotype appeared a few times. The chain has TRBV5-1 and TRBJ2-3; D unclear. The CDR3 runs 14 residues. Deletions cut 3 bases from V and 2 bases from J, with 10 bases between. The germline gives CDR1 SGHRS, CDR2 YFSETQ. In nucleotides, the CDR3 is TGCGCCAGCAGCTCCTTGACCAACACAGATACGCAGTATTTT. It yields the protein CASSSLTNTDTQYF.

J is TRBJ1-2 and V is TRBV27; no reliable D call. The CDR3 runs to 14 residues. V dropped 10 bases and J dropped 4 bases, with 19 bases sitting between them. Germline values: CDR1 MNHEY, CDR2 SMNVEV (reference sequence). CDR3 sequence: CATRLKGLSYGYTF. CDR3 nucleotides: TGTGCCACCAGGTTAAAGGGATTGAGCTATGGCTACACCTTC.

This clonotype was observed a few times. This chain uses TRBV6-2 or TRBV6-3 with TRBJ1-5; 7 nucleotides align to TRBD1. Germline V CDR1 and CDR2: MNHEY, SVGEGT. The CDR3 totals 13 residues. V lost 8 bases and J lost 2; bases outside the gene matches: 3. CDR3 sequence: CASSQGGNQPQHF. DNA for the CDR3: TGTGCCAGCTCCCAGGGGGGCAATCAGCCCCAGCATTTT.

This clonotype was found a few times. V gene TRBV12-3 or TRBV12-4 combines with J gene TRBJ1-4; 9 bases are shared with TRBD1. The CDR3 length is 14 residues. V shed 5 bases and J 5 bases; nucleotides not matched to a gene: 3. The CDR3 loop reads CASSPGTGNEKLFF. For the CDR3, the DNA is TGTGCCAGCAGTCCCGGGACAGGGAATGAAAAACTGTTTTTT.

This clonotype was observed a handful of times. The chain joins TRBV7-9 to TRBJ2-7, with D perhaps assigned TRBD1 or TRBD2 (5 bases each). V gave up 1 base and J gave up 0 bases, with 16 bases separating them. The CDR3 runs to 17 residues. Germline V gene sequence: CDR1 SEHNR, CDR2 FQNEAQ (reference sequence). The CDR3 reads CASSLVGVGHGSYEQYV. As DNA, the CDR3 is TGTGCCAGCAGCTTAGTGGGGGTCGGTCACGGCTCCTACGAGCAGTACGTC.

In its sample, this clonotype is medium-sized. The chain combines TRBV19 with TRBJ1-2; weak D call: TRBD1 (5 bases). Germline V gene sequence: CDR1 LNHDA, CDR2 SQIVND (reference sequence). Trimming stripped 5 bases from V and 3 bases from J, with 10 bases between. The CDR3 runs to 13 residues. The CDR3 here is CASSPRQYYGYTF. The CDR3 DNA sequence: TGTGCCAGTAGTCCCAGACAGTACTATGGCTACACCTTC.

This clonotype appeared once. The CDR3 protein is CSVDWSTEAFF. The CDR3, as DNA: TGCAGCGTTGATTGGTCCACTGAAGCTTTCTTT. This rearrangement joins TRBV29-1 to TRBJ1-1; D is unclear. Germline CDR1 and CDR2: SQVTM and ANQGSEA. V lost 3 bases and J lost 4, with 6 bases in between. The CDR3 sequence is 11 residues long. The whole variable domain, filled in from reference TRBV29-1 and TRBJ1-1, reads SAVISQKPSRDICQRGTSLTIQCQVDSQVTMMFWYRQQPGQSLTLIATANQGSEATYESGFVIDKFPISRPNLTFSTLTVSNMSPEDSSIYLCSVDWSTEAFFGQGTRLTVV.

This clonotype was found a few times. The chain couples TRBV5-6 to TRBJ2-7; a possible D gene is TRBD1 (5 bases). CDR3 length equals 12 residues. Trimming took 5 bases from V and 3 from J, leaving 9 bases between them. The germline CDR1 and CDR2 sequences are SGHDT and YYEEEE. CDR3 protein: CASSPQGYEQYF. CDR3 sequence (DNA): TGTGCCAGCAGTCCTCAGGGCTACGAGCAGTACTTC.

This clonotype was found a few times. The V and J genes are TRBV20-1 and TRBJ2-2; D is perhaps TRBD1 or TRBD2 (6 bases each). Germline V gene lookup returns CDR1 DFQATT and CDR2 SNEGSKA (reference sequence). V was cut by 3 bases and J by 7 bases, with 9 bases left in between. The CDR3 runs to 12 residues. In DNA, the CDR3 is TGCAGTGCTAGTGAGGGGGGCGGGGAGCTGTTTTTT. It yields the protein CSASEGGGELFF.

This clonotype was counted a few times. The chain has TRBV29-1 and TRBJ2-3; D is uncertain. Trimming removed 7 bases from V and 6 bases from J, with 17 bases in between. The CDR3 has 13 amino acids. Germline CDR1 is SQVTM and CDR2 is ANQGSEA. CDR3: CSADRPLGDTQYF. The DNA of the CDR3 is TGCAGCGCAGACCGGCCTCTTGGGGATACGCAGTATTTT.

The rearrangement joins TRBV5-4 to TRBJ2-7; D is possibly TRBD2 (6 bases). The germline V gene has CDR1 SGHNT and CDR2 YYREEE (reference sequence). V was shortened by 3 bases and J by 7 bases, with 14 bases between the two germline ends. This CDR3 is built from 13 residues. For the CDR3, the DNA is TGTGCCAGCAGCTCCGATACTAGCATAGAGCAGTACGTC. Amino acid sequence: CASSSDTSIEQYV.

The sample holds many counts of this clonotype. The chain couples TRBV12-3 or TRBV12-4 to TRBJ1-6; the D is unclear. The CDR3 runs to 14 residues. The V end lost 3 bases, the J end lost 5 bases, and 8 bases lay between the germline ends. CDR3 DNA: TGTGCCAGCAGTTTGGAGGCCGATAATTCACCCCTCCACTTT. It codes for CASSLEADNSPLHF.

V usage is TRBV29-1 and J usage is TRBJ1-1; TRBD1 matches 9 bases. J gave up 5 bases and V 7 bases, and 8 bases lay outside the gene matches. This CDR3 contains 13 residues. CDR1 SQVTM and CDR2 ANQGSEA come from the germline V gene. CDR3 nucleotides: TGCAGCGACTGGACAGGGGAGCGGACTGAAGCTTTCTTT. Protein sequence: CSDWTGERTEAFF.

Many counts were recorded for this clonotype. J is TRBJ2-2 and V is TRBV29-1, with D uncertain. The germline V gene has CDR1 SQVTM and CDR2 ANQGSEA. The V gene lost 0 bases and the J gene lost 2 bases, with 10 bases spanning the gap. The CDR3 extends over 15 amino acids. DNA of the CDR3: TGCAGCGTTGAAGAATGGAGACTTAACACCGGGGAGCTGTTTTTT. This codes for CSVEEWRLNTGELFF.

The table lists this clonotype with a count of one. The J gene is TRBJ2-4, the V gene TRBV7-8; perhaps D is TRBD1 or TRBD2 (5 bases each). This CDR3 region has 15 residues. Germline loops: CDR1 SGHVS, CDR2 FQNEAQ. V lost 5 bases and J 7 bases, leaving 18 bases between the germline ends. Written as DNA, the CDR3 is TGTGCCAGCAGCGGGGGTTTGGGGCAGGGCAACATTCAGTACTTC. Translated: CASSGGLGQGNIQYF.

J is TRBJ2-7 and V is TRBV12-2. TRBV12-2 is labeled a pseudogene. The CDR3 has 12 residues. This chain's CDR3 is CASRLPEYEQYV. The CDR3 DNA reads as TGTGCAAGTCGCTTACCGGAGTACGAGCAGTACGTC.

This clonotype has only a few counts. The chain links TRBV2 to TRBJ1-5; 8 bases fit TRBD1. Germline V lookup: CDR1 SNHLY, CDR2 FYNNEI. The CDR3 runs to 18 residues. J gave up 4 bases and V 3 bases, and 14 bases lay outside the gene matches. The CDR3 coding sequence is TGTGCCAGCAGTGATGATATCCGGACAGGGTCGTTAAATCAGCCCCAGCATTTT. Translated, it gives CASSDDIRTGSLNQPQHF. The entire variable domain, with the rest obtained from reference TRBV2 and TRBJ1-5, is as follows: EPEVTQTPSHQVTQMGQEVILRCVPISNHLYFYWYRQILGQKVEFLVSFYNNEISEKSEIFDDQFSVERPDGSNFTLKIRSTKLEDSAMYFCASSDDIRTGSLNQPQHFGDGTRLSIL.

The chain employs TRBV28 and TRBJ2-7, with a possible D match to TRBD2 (6 bases). V lost 2 bases, J lost 3 bases, and 20 bases lay in between. Germline values: CDR1 MDHEN, CDR2 SYDVKM. The CDR3 runs 17 residues. The CDR3 region is CASSLTRLGRVIYEQYF. The CDR3 DNA sequence: TGTGCCAGCAGTTTAACAAGACTAGGTCGGGTAATCTACGAGCAGTACTTC.

This clonotype was recorded many times. The V call is TRBV24-1, the J call TRBJ2-5; TRBD1 aligns across 9 bases. Germline assignment: CDR1 KGHDR and CDR2 SFDVKD. The V gene end was trimmed by 7 bases and the J gene end by 5 bases; junction bases not matched to a gene: 4. This CDR3 spans 13 amino acids. This chain's CDR3 is CATRTGGSETQYF. Written as DNA, the CDR3 is TGTGCCACCAGAACAGGGGGCTCGGAGACCCAGTACTTC.

The chain uses TRBV4-3 and TRBJ2-3, with 9 bases lining up with TRBD1. The CDR3 contains 16 residues. From germline, CDR1 is LGHNA and CDR2 YSLEER. The trim removed 0 bases at V and 7 bases at J, leaving 8 bases unmatched. Written as DNA, the CDR3 is TGCGCCAGCAGCCAAGATCGGACAGGGGAAAAGAATACGCAGTATTTT. It yields the protein CASSQDRTGEKNTQYF.

The CDR3 sequence is CASSQDIPLVGFNYGYTF. CDR3 bases: TGCGCCAGCAGCCAAGATATTCCCCTCGTAGGTTTTAACTATGGCTACACCTTC. The chain is built from TRBV4-3 and TRBJ1-2; D is ambiguous. The CDR3 runs to 18 residues. Germline V gene data show CDR1 as LGHNA and CDR2 as YSLEER. The V gene lost 0 bases and the J gene lost 1 base, with 18 bases spanning the gap.